The rows below give T cell receptor beta chains drawn from one sample of a study of blood T cell repertoires in COVID-19. Profiling relied on immunoSEQ multiplex PCR, and the TCRdb table lists in-frame clones only, not all of them. The sample includes hundreds of thousands of clones, around 90% of them seen just once. The sample consisted of peripheral blood. The receptor source for this set is a woman in her thirties or forties who had recovered from COVID-19. Both conserved end residues are part of each CDR3.

>TRBJ2-7|TRBV6-1
CASSEQSRDYYEQYF
>TRBJ1-2|TRBV11-3
CASSPGEFNYGYTF
>TRBJ1-3|TRBV14
CASSQDPGFSAGNTIYF
>TRBJ2-1|TRBV5-1
CASSLVRTSGRGFVVEQFF
>TRBJ2-4|TRBV6-5
CASSPGGIQYF
>TRBJ2-3|TRBV7-3
CASSLRGGPSTDTQYF
>TRBJ2-2|TRBV5-1
CASRSRGPTGELFF
>TRBJ1-2|TRBV7-3
CASSLGAGWDGYTF
>TRBJ2-2|TRBV11-2
CASSLGGGRGELFF
>TRBJ2-1|TRBV7-2
CASSLPPPGMRGQFF
>TRBJ1-5|TRBV5-5
CASSPQGSNQPQHF
>TRBJ1-2|TRBV12-5
CASGLVERSANYGYTF
>TRBJ1-4|TRBV15
CATSPSTGPLKELFF
>TRBJ1-5|TRBV30
CAWSVGGGLGQPQHF
>TRBJ2-7|TRBV30
CAWALGGRVYEQYF
>TRBJ2-7|TRBV3-1/TRBV3-2
CASSRTRGSYEQYF
>TRBJ2-1|TRBV2
CASSVGLAGGGEQFF
>TRBJ2-1|TRBV7-7
CASSPTRGYEQFF
>TRBJ2-1|TRBV3-1/TRBV3-2
CASSQPGTSGVNEQFF
>TRBJ1-2|TRBV15
CATSRTGHLPYGYTF
>TRBJ2-2|TRBV9
CASSVGPQTGELFF
>TRBJ2-1|TRBV5-1
CASSLGLLLAEYNEQFF
>TRBJ2-1|TRBV7-3
CASSPRGPSGSVQFF
>TRBJ2-2|TRBV11-2
CASSFGGELFF